This record looks at one T cell receptor (beta chain) sequence and its context. With a much larger clone just one base away, this may be a read error. Construction of the TCRbeta library involved unique molecular identifiers. TCRdb fed the PCR reads into MiXCR, producing one record per CDR3 protein. The sample shows fewer than 550,000 distinct CDR3 sequences, approximately 11% of them seen only once. These data come from a study of T-cell reconstitution after alpha-beta-depleted transplantation in children. The germline V and J ends were trimmed by 3 bases and 7 bases, with 6 bases remaining between them. This CDR3 comprises 11 residues.

The source was PBMCs from the stem cell graft donor, collected from the stem cell graft. The sequence was obtained from a human donor who donated a stem cell graft to a child with acute myeloid leukemia. V and J are TRBV12-3 or TRBV12-4 and TRBJ2-5; D gene unclear. The CDR3 here is CASSFLGTQYF. DNA of the CDR3: TGTGCCAGCAGTTTCTTGGGGACCCAGTACTTC.